Listed here is a single T cell receptor (beta chain). The antigen is undetermined. These data belong to a study of T cell responses to AZD1222 COVID-19 vaccine. Findings and limits, study-wide: Spike-specific TCR breadth and depth went up after people got two AZD1222 doses. Reportedly, nearly half of unique spike TCRs recognized epitopes outside B.1.351/B.1.1.7 mutations. Repertoire collection took place solely once the T cell response had peaked.

TCRdb keeps only in-frame clones here, not all; method: immunoSEQ multiplex PCR. The sample records tens of thousands of clones, around four fifths being singletons. The CDR3 is made up of 17 amino acids. Looked up from germline, CDR1 is MGHRA and CDR2 is YSYEKL. The junction had 7 bases not matched to a gene; V was cut back by 0 bases and J by 2 bases. The V gene is TRBV4-1, the J gene TRBJ2-3, with 8 positions matching TRBD1. The sequence derives from an adult in good health. The sample in question was peripheral blood, obtained on day 0 of AZD1222 vaccination. The CDR3 loop is CASSQDPTGAPTDTQYF. For the CDR3, the DNA is TGCGCCAGCAGCCAAGACCCGACAGGGGCCCCCACAGATACGCAGTATTTT.